This record covers a single TCR beta chain. Its specificity is not known. The protocol was immunoSEQ multiplex PCR, while the TCRdb copy is restricted to in-frame clones and leaves out a portion. The sample shows approximately 35,000 clones, around 77% of them seen only once. The data derive from a study of chemoradiotherapy in HPV16-positive cancers. Turning to the study itself: Candidate HPV-specific clones and shared TCR motifs came from two HPV16-positive patients.

Overall study findings and caveats: Better recurrence-free survival went with HPV-responsive T-cell expansion in HPV16-positive patients. Candidate HPV-specific clones and E7-related TCR motifs grew in tumor during treatment. HPV-specific T cells were functionally defined from only two HPV16-positive patients.

V was pared by 1 base and J by 4 bases, with 17 bases between. The germline V gene has CDR1 SGHTA and CDR2 FQGNSA. This CDR3 region has 17 residues. Sequenced material: blood, taken from a patient who underwent chemoradiotherapy. The gene calls are TRBV7-2 and TRBJ1-5; TRBD1 might be the D (5 bases). The sequence was obtained from a human donor with HPV-associated anogenital cancer. This chain's CDR3 is CASSLVPVGLGNQPQHF. The CDR3 DNA sequence: TGTGCCAGCAGCTTAGTCCCAGTGGGGCTAGGAAATCAGCCCCAGCATTTT.